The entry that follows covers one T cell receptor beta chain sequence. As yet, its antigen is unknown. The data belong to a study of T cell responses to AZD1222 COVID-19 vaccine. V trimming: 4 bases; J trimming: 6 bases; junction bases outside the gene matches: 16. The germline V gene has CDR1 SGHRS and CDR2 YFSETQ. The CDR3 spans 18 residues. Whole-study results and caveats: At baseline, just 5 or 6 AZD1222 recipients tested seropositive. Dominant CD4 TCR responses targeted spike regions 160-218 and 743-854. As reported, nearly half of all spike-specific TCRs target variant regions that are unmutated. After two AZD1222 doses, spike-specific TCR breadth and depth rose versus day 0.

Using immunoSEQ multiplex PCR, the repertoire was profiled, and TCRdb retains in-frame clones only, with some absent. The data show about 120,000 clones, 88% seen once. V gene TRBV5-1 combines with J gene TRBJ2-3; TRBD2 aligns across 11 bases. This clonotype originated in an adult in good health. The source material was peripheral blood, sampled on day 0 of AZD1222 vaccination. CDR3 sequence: CASSDLTGTSGREDTQYF. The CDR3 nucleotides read TGCGCCAGCAGCGACCTCACCGGGACTAGCGGACGAGAGGATACGCAGTATTTT.